This T cell receptor (beta chain) came from a study of cytomegalovirus exposure and HLA in healthy donors. Regarding the study as a whole: A later analysis linked a missense variant in DCLRE1C to the trimming of TCR beta V and J genes. A later analysis showed TCR association rates differing by HLA locus, peaking at DRB1 and lowest at HLA-C. Associated with HLA alleles at 0.05 false discovery rate in a later analysis were 16,951 TCR beta sequences. For cytomegalovirus status, the classifier reportedly gave diagnoses with high specificity and sensitivity.

CDR1 is MNHNS, CDR2 SASEGT, per germline. This CDR3 is built from 15 residues. Trimming cost V 2 bases and J 1 base, with 10 bases left between them. This clone is a singleton in its sample. As yet, its antigen is unknown. PCR employed 60 Vbeta and 13 Jbeta primers. The repertoire was sequenced with immunoSEQ multiplex PCR; TCRdb's copy has only in-frame clones and lacks some. There are hundreds of thousands of clones in the sample; 75% to 80% occur only once, and about 1.8% lies in the top ten. The specimen was PBMCs. The origin of this receptor is a man aged 18 to 29 in good health and CMV-seronegative. The gene calls are TRBV6-1 and TRBJ2-3, with no clear D. CDR3 DNA: TGTGCCAGCAGTGAATTTTTCGGTGGCACAGATACGCAGTATTTT. Encoded protein: CASSEFFGGTDTQYF.